One and the same sample provided the 15 T cell receptor beta chains below, sequenced in a study of T cells in localized non-small cell lung cancer. Using immunoSEQ multiplex PCR, the repertoire was profiled, and TCRdb retains in-frame clones only, with some absent. The table has fewer than 2,000 clones, less than 25% seen once. Here the sequenced sample was normal lung tissue next to the tumor, taken before any cancer treatment. Source of these receptors: a woman aged 40-69 years with stage II squamous cell lung carcinoma.

This clone was seen only a few times. The J gene is TRBJ2-5, the V gene TRBV11-3; TRBD1 might be the D (6 bases). V was cut by 1 base and J by 1 base, with 10 bases left in between. CDR1 and CDR2 from the germline V gene are SGHNT and YENEEA. This CDR3 is built from 15 residues. CDR3 DNA sequence: TGTGCCAGCAGCTTAGGGGGGCCGGTCCAAGAGACCCAGTACTTC. It encodes CASSLGGPVQETQYF. Combining the CDR3 with reference TRBV11-3 and TRBJ2-5 gives the whole variable domain EAGVVQSPRYKIIEKKQPVAFWCNPISGHNTLYWYLQNLGQGPELLIRYENEEAVDDSQLPKDRFSAERLKGVDSTLKIQPAELGDSAVYLCASSLGGPVQETQYFGPGTRLLVL.

The chain carries TRBV6-8 and TRBJ2-1; a weak D match, TRBD2 (5 bases). V was shortened by 2 bases and J by 6 bases, with 23 bases between the two germline ends. Germline CDR1 MNHGY, CDR2 SAAAGT. This CDR3 is built from 18 residues. CDR3 loop: CASSYDQSGLAVSNEQFF. In nucleotides, the CDR3 is TGTGCCAGCAGTTACGATCAGTCCGGGCTAGCAGTCAGCAATGAGCAGTTCTTC.

The chain links TRBV19 to TRBJ2-7; a possible D gene is TRBD2 (5 bases). CDR1 and CDR2 (germline): LNHDA, SQIVND (reference sequence). The CDR3 is made up of 16 amino acids. V lost 6 bases to trimming and J lost 4 bases, with 22 bases between them. The CDR3 spells CASSPSPAAGLYEQYF. CDR3 in DNA: TGTGCCAGTAGCCCCTCCCCAGCGGCTGGTCTTTACGAGCAGTACTTC.

This clone was counted a few times. The chain joins TRBV11-3 to TRBJ2-7, with D tentatively TRBD1 (7 bases). The CDR3 runs to 14 residues. Trimming removed 5 bases from V and 2 bases from J, with 13 bases in between. The V gene's germline CDR1 is SGHNT and CDR2 YENEEA. In nucleotides, the CDR3 is TGTGCCAGCAGCCCAGGGGGGACAACCTACGAGCAGTACTTC. This encodes CASSPGGTTYEQYF.

The sample holds a few counts of this clone. The chain carries TRBV11-3 and TRBJ2-7, with D possibly called TRBD1 or TRBD2 (5 bases each). The germline V and J ends were trimmed by 5 bases and 0 bases, with 11 bases remaining between them. CDR3 length: 14 residues. Germline V gene sequence: CDR1 SGHNT, CDR2 YENEEA. CDR3 nucleotides: TGTGCCAGCAGCGCCCTTGGGGGCTCCTACGAGCAGTACTTC. Translation: CASSALGGSYEQYF.

The chain has TRBV11-3 and TRBJ2-7, with D perhaps being TRBD1 or TRBD2 (6 bases each). The CDR3 contains 15 residues. Deletions cut 5 bases from V and 4 bases from J, with 18 bases between. Germline V gives CDR1 SGHNT, CDR2 YENEEA. Here the CDR3 DNA reads TGTGCCAGCAGCCCAGATCCCGGGGGCGGGTACGAGCAGTACTTC. It translates to CASSPDPGGGYEQYF.

This clone was seen a handful of times. The V call is TRBV4-1, the J call TRBJ2-3; 7 bases fit TRBD2. V lost 0 bases, J lost 4 bases, and 10 bases stayed unmatched. The V gene's germline CDR1 is MGHRA and CDR2 YSYEKL. The CDR3 covers 17 residues. The CDR3 DNA reads TGCGCCAGCAGCCAAGAACCGGGGAGGGTCAAAGCAGATACGCAGTATTTT. This codes for CASSQEPGRVKADTQYF.

In this sample, this clone turned up a few times. The chain has TRBV28 and TRBJ1-2; D gene uncertain. This CDR3 spans 12 amino acids. Looked up from germline, CDR1 is MDHEN and CDR2 is SYDVKM. V was shortened by 2 bases and J by 8 bases, with 9 bases between the two germline ends. This chain's CDR3 is CASSLEREGYTF. The CDR3 DNA is TGTGCCAGCAGTTTAGAGAGGGAGGGCTACACCTTC.

This clone was counted only a few times. V is TRBV9 and J is TRBJ2-1, with 14 bases identical to TRBD2. V lost 4 bases and J lost 6; bases outside the gene matches: 12. The CDR3 loop spans 18 amino acids. Germline assignment: CDR1 SGDLS and CDR2 YYNGEE. The CDR3 spells CASSTGAGTSGRINEQFF. The CDR3, as DNA: TGTGCCAGCAGCACAGGAGCCGGGACTAGCGGGAGAATCAATGAGCAGTTCTTC.

V and J are TRBV5-1 and TRBJ2-1, with TRBD2 matching over 10 bases. Germline V gives CDR1 SGHRS, CDR2 YFSETQ. Trimming at V came to 4 bases and at J to 2 bases, leaving 6 bases not matched to a gene. The CDR3 runs to 16 residues. The CDR3 region has the DNA TGCGCCAGCAGCCTAGAAGCGGGAGGGCCCTACAATGAGCAGTTCTTC. Encoded protein: CASSLEAGGPYNEQFF.

This chain uses TRBV14 with TRBJ2-6; either TRBD1 or TRBD2 may supply D (6 bases each). The V gene's germline CDR1 is SGHDN and CDR2 FVKESK. The germline V and J ends were trimmed by 5 bases and 4 bases, with 12 bases remaining between them. This CDR3 is 15 amino acids long. The CDR3 protein is CASSDTGRGANVLTF. The CDR3 coding sequence is TGTGCCAGCAGCGATACAGGGAGGGGGGCCAACGTCCTGACTTTC.

V usage is TRBV9 and J usage is TRBJ1-2, with 8 bases lining up with TRBD1. The germline V gene encodes CDR1 SGDLS and CDR2 YYNGEE. Unmatched junction bases numbered 5, after V lost 2 bases and J lost 8 bases. The CDR3 loop spans 13 amino acids. In DNA, the CDR3 is TGTGCCAGCAGCGTTGCGGGACAGGTGGGCTACACCTTC. Its translation is CASSVAGQVGYTF.

This clone is categorized as large. J is TRBJ2-7 and V is TRBV9; 9 nucleotides line up with TRBD1. CDR3 length: 15 residues. Germline CDR1 reads SGDLS; CDR2 reads YYNGEE. The J segment lost 4 bases and the V segment lost 4 bases, leaving 9 bases of the junction unmatched. The CDR3 DNA is TGTGCCAGCAGCTCTCAGAGGACAGGGGTTTACGAGCAGTACTTC. Translating it yields CASSSQRTGVYEQYF.

Only a few counts were recorded for this clone. This chain uses TRBV11-3 with TRBJ2-2; D may be TRBD1 (6 bases). V was shortened by 3 bases and J by 3 bases, with 11 bases between the two germline ends. From germline, CDR1 is SGHNT and CDR2 YENEEA. This CDR3 comprises 15 residues. CDR3 DNA sequence: TGTGCCAGCAGCTTTGGCAGGGGATACACCGGGGAGCTGTTTTTT. It specifies CASSFGRGYTGELFF.

This clone was picked up a small number of times. The chain has TRBV19 and TRBJ1-4; D ambiguous. The V gene lost 1 base and the J gene lost 4 bases, with 13 bases spanning the gap. CDR3 size: 16 residues. Germline CDR1 LNHDA, CDR2 SQIVND (reference sequence). The DNA of the CDR3 is TGTGCCAGTAGTATAGGGTCGACTGTCGGTAATGAAAAACTGTTTTTT. The encoded protein is CASSIGSTVGNEKLFF.